This record looks at one TCR beta chain sequence and its context. What it recognizes is unknown. The source of the sample is a study of OX40 agonist ivuxolimab in advanced cancers. Only in-frame clones appear in the TCRdb table, and some are missing; sequencing was by immunoSEQ multiplex PCR. This sample yields nearly 35,000 clones, of which roughly 90% are seen a single time; about 33% belongs to the top ten. V was clipped by 5 bases and J by 0 bases, with 10 bases between them. The germline V gene encodes CDR1 MNHEY and CDR2 SMNVEV (reference sequence). This CDR3 is built from 14 residues. Collection of blood occurred at baseline, at cycle 4 day 1, and at cycle 7 day 1. General study points: The investigators did not determine what antigen specificity the expanded peripheral T cells had.

The sequence was obtained from an adult with an advanced solid tumor such as melanoma, head and neck, liver or kidney cancer. The chain has TRBV27 and TRBJ1-1, with D possibly TRBD1 on 5 matching bases. The material was CD4+ or CD8+ T cells sorted from blood, obtained in a trial of the OX40 agonist ivuxolimab. Here the CDR3 reads CASSGTELNTEAFF. CDR3 bases: TGTGCCAGCAGTGGGACCGAATTGAACACTGAAGCTTTCTTT.